Detailed here is one T cell receptor (beta chain). Its antigen remains unknown. PCR primers comprised 60 Vbeta and 13 Jbeta primers. Repertoires were generated with immunoSEQ multiplex PCR, while TCRdb's copy carries only in-frame clones and drops some. The sample consists of 150,000 to 180,000 clones, roughly four fifths of them appearing once. This sample was taken from a study of cytomegalovirus exposure and HLA in healthy donors. The wider study: Approximately 180 million T cells yielded 90 million to 130 million unique TCR beta sequences, as an earlier analysis found. Study conclusions and caveats: According to a later analysis, donors in an Asian-associated ancestry cluster reportedly had fewer N-insertions than the roughly 670-donor mean.

The V end lost 6 bases, the J end lost 6 bases, and 15 bases lay between the germline ends. Germline lookup yields CDR1 MNHEY and CDR2 SVGAGI. The length of the CDR3 is 15 residues. The chain has TRBV6-5 and TRBJ2-6; a possible D gene is TRBD2 (5 bases). Material: PBMCs. The receptor comes from a man aged 18 to 35 in good health and CMV-seronegative. This CDR3 reads CASSSRAREANVLTF. The CDR3 DNA is TGTGCCAGCAGCTCTCGGGCTCGGGAGGCCAACGTCCTGACTTTC.